This TCR beta chain came from a study of beta chain features in type 1 diabetes. Study-wide results and limits: TCRB CDR3s were moderately but significantly shorter in Type 1 diabetes patients in all four CD4+ subsets.

The investigators reverse transcribed all of the isolated RNA, so they sequenced expressed TCRB transcripts. Only in-frame clones appear in the TCRdb table, and some are missing; sequencing was by immunoSEQ multiplex PCR. The sample contains about 340,000 clones, around 9% of which appear only once. As concerns this clone: The antigen is not known.

Trimming left V 2 bases short and J 0 bases short, with 4 bases between. The CDR3 covers 13 residues. CDR1 and CDR2 from the germline V gene are MNHEY and SVGAGI. This clonotype originated in a man younger than 40 with type 1 diabetes. V and J are TRBV6-5 and TRBJ1-1; no clear D gene. The sample comprised central memory CD4+ T cells from blood. CDR3 DNA sequence: TGTGCCAGCAGTTACGAGCTGAACACTGAAGCTTTCTTT. This encodes CASSYELNTEAFF.